The next 26 T cell receptor beta chains were all read from a single sample in a study of cytomegalovirus exposure and HLA in healthy donors. The PCR contained 60 Vbeta and 13 Jbeta primers. The repertoire was sequenced with immunoSEQ multiplex PCR; TCRdb's copy has only in-frame clones and lacks some. The sample shows 100,000 to 120,000 clones, roughly 80% of them seen only once. Sequencing used PBMCs. These receptors were taken from a woman aged 40 to 55 in good health and CMV-seropositive.

This chain connects TRBV12-5 to TRBJ2-2, with 7 positions matching TRBD1. The trim removed 5 bases at V and 4 bases at J, leaving 10 bases unmatched. Per the germline V gene, CDR1 is LGHNT and CDR2 is FRNRAP. This CDR3 is built from 16 residues. DNA of the CDR3: TGTGCTAGTGGTCTGCGGACAGGAACTTTCACCGGGGAGCTGTTTTTT. It is translated as CASGLRTGTFTGELFF.

This chain links TRBV6-1 with TRBJ2-2; 7 nucleotides agree with TRBD1. Trimming cost V 6 bases and J 0 bases; bases outside gene matches: 4. CDR3 length: 15 residues. Germline loops: CDR1 MNHNS, CDR2 SASEGT. The CDR3 reads CASRRGQANTGELFF. CDR3 bases: TGTGCCAGCAGGAGAGGACAGGCGAACACCGGGGAGCTGTTTTTT.

The V gene is TRBV7-9, the J gene TRBJ2-2; 8 bases align to TRBD1. The ends lost 6 bases at V and 3 bases at J; junction bases unmatched: 9. Germline loops: CDR1 SEHNR, CDR2 FQNEAQ (reference sequence). The CDR3 is 16 amino acids. As DNA, the CDR3 is TGTGCCAGCAGTCAAGGGCCAGGGGGCTACACCGGGGAGCTGTTTTTT. Translated, it gives CASSQGPGGYTGELFF.

The genes are TRBV5-1 and TRBJ2-3, with a tentative D call TRBD2 (6 bases). In germline, CDR1 is SGHRS, CDR2 YFSETQ. V lost 4 bases and J lost 1, with 10 bases in between. The CDR3 covers 14 residues. For the CDR3, the DNA is TGCGCCAGCAGCGGGACTCCAGGCACAGATACGCAGTATTTT. This gives the protein CASSGTPGTDTQYF.

The chain carries TRBV7-9 and TRBJ2-2; D is undetermined. This CDR3 contains 16 residues. Germline loops: CDR1 SEHNR, CDR2 FQNEAQ (reference sequence). V was clipped by 1 base and J by 0 bases, with 9 bases between them. In DNA, the CDR3 is TGTGCCAGCAGCTTAGGTTTGAGGACGAACACCGGGGAGCTGTTTTTT. Translating it yields CASSLGLRTNTGELFF. The full variable domain, completed using reference TRBV7-9 and TRBJ2-2, is DTGVSQNPRHKITKRGQNVTFRCDPISEHNRLYWYRQTLGQGPEFLTYFQNEAQLEKSRLLSDRFSAERPKGSFSTLEIQRTEQGDSAMYLCASSLGLRTNTGELFFGEGSRLTVL.

The chain couples TRBV11-3 to TRBJ2-2, with D possibly being TRBD2 (5 bases). Trimming shortened V by 4 bases and J by 3 bases, and 9 bases separated the two germline ends. This CDR3 is 14 amino acids long. Germline assignment: CDR1 SGHNT and CDR2 YENEEA. The CDR3 spells CASSSNGDTGELFF. In DNA form, the CDR3 reads TGTGCCAGCAGCTCCAACGGGGACACCGGGGAGCTGTTTTTT.

The chain couples TRBV13 to TRBJ2-1; D gene ambiguous. V was pared by 8 bases and J by 5 bases, with 7 bases between. Germline CDR1 and CDR2: PRHDT and FYEKMQ (reference sequence). This CDR3 region has 11 residues. The CDR3 DNA reads as TGTGCCAGCGGCCGGGACAATGAGCAGTTCTTC. Amino acid sequence: CASGRDNEQFF.

The rearrangement links TRBV19 to TRBJ2-7; 7 bases are a match to TRBD1. V shed 6 bases and J 1 base; nucleotides not matched to a gene: 12. The germline V gene has CDR1 LNHDA and CDR2 SQIVND (reference sequence). The CDR3 loop spans 16 amino acids. CDR3 coding DNA: TGTGCCAGTAGGGCCACCAGGGGGTCACCTTCCTACGAGCAGTACTTC. Translated: CASRATRGSPSYEQYF.

The chain couples TRBV9 to TRBJ2-1; 9 bases agree with TRBD1. The CDR3 is made up of 15 amino acids. CDR1 and CDR2 (germline): SGDLS, YYNGEE. The junction had 5 bases not matched to a gene; V was cut back by 0 bases and J by 7 bases. CDR3 nucleotides: TGTGCCAGCAGCGTAGGGGACAGGGCGACAAATGAGCAGTTCTTC. Its translation is CASSVGDRATNEQFF. Drawing the rest from reference TRBV9 and TRBJ2-1, the complete variable domain is DSGVTQTPKHLITATGQRVTLRCSPRSGDLSVYWYQQSLDQGLQFLIQYYNGEERAKGNILERFSAQQFPDLHSELNLSSLELGDSALYFCASSVGDRATNEQFFGPGTRLTVL.

The chain is built from TRBV5-6 and TRBJ2-2; 9 nucleotides line up with TRBD2. The CDR3 is 16 amino acids. V shed 5 bases and J 4 bases; nucleotides not matched to a gene: 9. Germline V gene data show CDR1 as SGHDT and CDR2 as YYEEEE. The CDR3 DNA is TGTGCCAGCAGAGAAATTAGCGGGAGTGGCACCGGGGAGCTGTTTTTT. Translated, it gives CASREISGSGTGELFF.

V gene TRBV18 combines with J gene TRBJ2-2, with 11 bases that match TRBD1. The V gene end was trimmed by 0 bases and the J gene end by 4 bases; junction bases not matched to a gene: 1. Germline V gene sequence: CDR1 KGHSH, CDR2 LQKENI. This CDR3 spans 16 amino acids. CDR3 in amino acids: CASSPPGQGVTGELFF. In DNA form, the CDR3 reads TGTGCCAGCTCACCACCGGGACAGGGGGTCACCGGGGAGCTGTTTTTT.

The CDR3 region has the DNA TGTGCCAGCAGTACAACGCGGGGGGGAACTATTGATACGCAGTATTTT. It codes for CASSTTRGGTIDTQYF. This chain links TRBV28 with TRBJ2-3; 9 nucleotides match TRBD2. The CDR3 consists of 16 residues. The germline CDR1 and CDR2 sequences are MDHEN and SYDVKM. V dropped 5 bases and J dropped 6; count of bases not matched to a gene: 12.

The V gene is TRBV5-1, the J gene TRBJ1-5; 10 positions agree with TRBD1. V gave up 4 bases and J gave up 5 bases; unmatched junction bases: 6. CDR3 length: 15 residues. CDR1 is SGHRS and CDR2 is YFSETQ in the germline V gene. The CDR3 DNA is TGCGCCAGCAGCCTGGGGGACAGGGGAGATCAGCCCCAGCATTTT. It codes for CASSLGDRGDQPQHF.

The CDR3 bases are TGTGCCAGCAGCTTGGAGGGACTAGCGGGGGCAACCTCCTACGAGCAGTACTTC. Protein product: CASSLEGLAGATSYEQYF. V and J are TRBV5-5 and TRBJ2-7; 14 nucleotides agree with TRBD2. Germline V CDR1 and CDR2: SGHKS, YYEKEE (reference sequence). This CDR3 is 18 amino acids long. J was trimmed by 0 bases and V by 0 bases; bases with no gene match: 5.

This clone was found a few times. The V gene is TRBV18, the J gene TRBJ1-5; D is ambiguous. Trimming pared 3 bases from V and 2 bases from J, leaving 14 bases between. This CDR3 has 16 amino acids. Per the germline V gene, CDR1 is KGHSH and CDR2 is LQKENI. The CDR3 bases are TGTGCCAGCTCACCCTTCTCTCTCCCCGGCAATCAGCCCCAGCATTTT. Translating gives CASSPFSLPGNQPQHF.

The V and J genes are TRBV6-4 and TRBJ2-3; TRBD1 aligns across 9 bases. Germline CDR1 and CDR2: MRHNA and SNTAGT. This CDR3 contains 16 residues. V lost 6 bases to trimming and J lost 2 bases; unmatched junction nucleotides: 9. The CDR3 region has the DNA TGTGCCAGCAGCCCGACAGGGGGGGGATACACAGATACGCAGTATTTT. Protein: CASSPTGGGYTDTQYF.

The rearrangement links TRBV19 to TRBJ2-5, with TRBD2 matching 7 bases. Per the germline V gene, CDR1 is LNHDA and CDR2 is SQIVND (reference sequence). CDR3 length: 14 amino acids. The trim removed 3 bases at V and 6 bases at J, leaving 7 bases unmatched. The CDR3 sequence is CASSMAGEVKTQYF. The DNA for the CDR3 is TGTGCCAGTAGTATGGCGGGGGAAGTGAAGACCCAGTACTTC.

This clone was picked up a small number of times. The chain has TRBV6-1 and TRBJ2-7, with 9 positions matching TRBD1. V shed 7 bases and J 1 base; nucleotides not matched to a gene: 5. The CDR3 is made up of 14 amino acids. Germline assignment: CDR1 MNHNS and CDR2 SASEGT. The CDR3 is CASTWTGDSYEQYF. CDR3 nucleotides: TGTGCCAGCACATGGACAGGGGATTCCTACGAGCAGTACTTC.

The chain carries TRBV15 and TRBJ2-3; TRBD1 matches at 10 bases. CDR1 is LNHNV, CDR2 YYDKDF, per germline (reference sequence). V was clipped by 3 bases and J by 4 bases; unmatched bases: 7. The CDR3 loop spans 16 amino acids. CDR3 residues: CATSSRQGATADTQYF. CDR3 in DNA: TGTGCCACCAGCAGCAGACAGGGGGCGACGGCAGATACGCAGTATTTT.

The chain combines TRBV5-6 with TRBJ1-1, with D unclear. This CDR3 contains 13 residues. The ends were cut back, 4 bases at V and 1 base at J, with 8 bases in the middle. Germline values: CDR1 SGHDT, CDR2 YYEEEE. The CDR3 bases are TGTGCCAGCAGCCCGCACAAGAACACTGAAGCTTTCTTT. Its protein product is CASSPHKNTEAFF.

V is TRBV27 and J is TRBJ2-7, with D hard to call. V lost 2 bases, J lost 3 bases, and 8 bases lay in between. The germline CDR1 and CDR2 sequences are MNHEY and SMNVEV (reference sequence). CDR3 size: 13 residues. DNA for the CDR3: TGTGCCAGCAGTTTAGGGCTCTACTACGAGCAGTACTTC. Protein: CASSLGLYYEQYF.

This chain joins TRBV7-2 and TRBJ1-6; D is undetermined. V lost 3 bases and J lost 5, with 5 bases in between. Per the germline V gene, CDR1 is SGHTA and CDR2 is FQGNSA. The CDR3 contains 13 residues. CDR3 coding DNA: TGTGCCAGCAGCTTCGTCGATAATTCACCCCTCCACTTT. Its protein is CASSFVDNSPLHF.

CDR3 coding DNA: TGTGCCATCAGTGAGGCCCTAGATAATTCACCCCTCCACTTT. It yields the protein CAISEALDNSPLHF. V usage is TRBV10-3 and J usage is TRBJ1-6, with D uncertain. Trimming shortened V by 2 bases and J by 5 bases, and 7 bases separated the two germline ends. The CDR3 runs 14 residues. Germline V gene lookup returns CDR1 ENHRY and CDR2 SYGVKD.

V and J are TRBV4-3 and TRBJ1-2, with 11 nucleotides matching TRBD1. Germline V gene data show CDR1 as LGHNA and CDR2 as YSLEER. The CDR3 loop spans 16 amino acids. J was trimmed by 8 bases and V by 0 bases; bases with no gene match: 8. For the CDR3, the DNA is TGCGCCAGCAGCCAAGAAGGGACAGGGGGATTGCCCGGCTACACCTTC. The encoded protein is CASSQEGTGGLPGYTF.

This clone was observed once. V usage is TRBV7-2 and J usage is TRBJ1-1; 8 bases are shared with TRBD1. The ends lost 2 bases at V and 5 bases at J; junction bases unmatched: 4. The CDR3 is 14 residues long. Germline CDR1 reads SGHTA; CDR2 reads FQGNSA. The DNA of the CDR3 is TGTGCCAGCAGCTTACTCAGGGGGCATACTGAAGCTTTCTTT. This gives the protein CASSLLRGHTEAFF.

The chain has TRBV11-3 and TRBJ2-7, with 13 bases matching TRBD2. The J segment lost 4 bases and the V segment lost 5 bases, leaving 5 bases of the junction unmatched. The CDR3 totals 15 residues. The germline gives CDR1 SGHNT, CDR2 YENEEA. In DNA form, the CDR3 reads TGTGCCAGCAGCCTTACTAGCGGGAGGGCTTACGAGCAGTACTTC. Its translation is CASSLTSGRAYEQYF. Full variable domain (remainder filled in from reference TRBV11-3 and TRBJ2-7): EAGVVQSPRYKIIEKKQPVAFWCNPISGHNTLYWYLQNLGQGPELLIRYENEEAVDDSQLPKDRFSAERLKGVDSTLKIQPAELGDSAVYLCASSLTSGRAYEQYFGPGTRLTVT.